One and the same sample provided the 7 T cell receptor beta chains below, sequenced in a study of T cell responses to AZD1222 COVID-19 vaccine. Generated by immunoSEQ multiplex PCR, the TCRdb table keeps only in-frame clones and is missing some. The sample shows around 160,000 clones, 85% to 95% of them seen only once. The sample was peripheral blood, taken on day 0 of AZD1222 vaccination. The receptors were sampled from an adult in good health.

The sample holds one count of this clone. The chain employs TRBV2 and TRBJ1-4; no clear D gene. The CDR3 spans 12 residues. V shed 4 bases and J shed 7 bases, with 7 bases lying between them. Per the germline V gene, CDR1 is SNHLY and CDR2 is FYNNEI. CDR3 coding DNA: TGTGCCAGCAGTGTTCGTGGTGAAAAACTGTTTTTT. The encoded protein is CASSVRGEKLFF.

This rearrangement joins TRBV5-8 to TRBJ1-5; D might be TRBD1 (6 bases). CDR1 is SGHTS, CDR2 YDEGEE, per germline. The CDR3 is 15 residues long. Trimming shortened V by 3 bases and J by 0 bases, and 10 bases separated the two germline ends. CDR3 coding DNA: TGTGCCAGCAGCTCCGGGACACATAGCAATCAGCCCCAGCATTTT. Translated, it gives CASSSGTHSNQPQHF.

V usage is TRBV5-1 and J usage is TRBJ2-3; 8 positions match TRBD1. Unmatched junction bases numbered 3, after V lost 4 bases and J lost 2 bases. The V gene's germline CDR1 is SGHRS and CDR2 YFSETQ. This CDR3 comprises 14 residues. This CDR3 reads CASSPQGATDTQYF. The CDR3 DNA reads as TGCGCCAGCAGCCCGCAGGGGGCCACAGATACGCAGTATTTT.

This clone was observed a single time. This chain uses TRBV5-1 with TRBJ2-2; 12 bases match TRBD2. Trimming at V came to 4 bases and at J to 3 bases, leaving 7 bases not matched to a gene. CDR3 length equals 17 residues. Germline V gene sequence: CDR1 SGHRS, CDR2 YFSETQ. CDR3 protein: CASSMTLAGGHTGELFF. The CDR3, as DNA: TGCGCCAGCAGCATGACACTAGCGGGAGGTCACACCGGGGAGCTGTTTTTT.

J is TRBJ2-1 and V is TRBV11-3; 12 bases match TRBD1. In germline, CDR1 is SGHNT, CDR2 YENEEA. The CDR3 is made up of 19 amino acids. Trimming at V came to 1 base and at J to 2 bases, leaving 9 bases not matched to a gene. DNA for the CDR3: TGTGCCAGCAGCTTAGGGGGGACAGGGGGCGCATTGGCCTACAATGAGCAGTTCTTC. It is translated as CASSLGGTGGALAYNEQFF.

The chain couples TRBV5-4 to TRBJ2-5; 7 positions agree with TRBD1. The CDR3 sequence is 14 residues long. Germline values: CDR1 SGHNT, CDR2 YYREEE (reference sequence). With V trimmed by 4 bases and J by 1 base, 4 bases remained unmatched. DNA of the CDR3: TGTGCCAGCAGCCCGGGACAGACCCAAGAGACCCAGTACTTC. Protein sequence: CASSPGQTQETQYF.

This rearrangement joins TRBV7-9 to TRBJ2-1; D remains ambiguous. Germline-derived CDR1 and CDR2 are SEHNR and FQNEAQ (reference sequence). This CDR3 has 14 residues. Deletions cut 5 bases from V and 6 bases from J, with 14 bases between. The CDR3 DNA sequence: TGTGCCAGCAGCCTTCTGGGTGGGCCCAATGAGCAGTTCTTC. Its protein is CASSLLGGPNEQFF.